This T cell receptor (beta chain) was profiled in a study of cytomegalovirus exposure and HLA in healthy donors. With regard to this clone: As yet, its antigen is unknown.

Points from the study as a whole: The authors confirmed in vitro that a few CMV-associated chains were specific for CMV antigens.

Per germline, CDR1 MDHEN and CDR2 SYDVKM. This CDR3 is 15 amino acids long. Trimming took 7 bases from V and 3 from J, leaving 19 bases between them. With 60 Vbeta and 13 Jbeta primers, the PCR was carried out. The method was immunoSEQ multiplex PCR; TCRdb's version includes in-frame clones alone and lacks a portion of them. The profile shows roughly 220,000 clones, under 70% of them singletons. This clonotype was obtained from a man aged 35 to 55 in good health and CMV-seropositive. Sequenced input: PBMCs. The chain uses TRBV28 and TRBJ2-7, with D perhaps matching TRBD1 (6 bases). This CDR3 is CASNSPGQGSYEQYF. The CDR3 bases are TGTGCCAGCAACAGTCCGGGGCAGGGGAGCTACGAGCAGTACTTC.